This T cell receptor (beta chain) was profiled in a study of human T cells and chemical hapten exposure. Study information: The variation in per-sample TCR yields arose mainly from small differences in pooled library volumes. Whole-study findings and limits: Sensitizing with DPC caused no change in TCRs above 1 in 1000 frequency.

Someone pulled total RNA out of unfractionated whole blood. This clonotype showed up many times. What it binds is not known. One junction end disagrees with the germline gene, perhaps due to a read error. The library put unique molecular identifiers onto individual cDNA molecules. In the authors' methods: Sample TCR totals centred on a median of approximately 96,000, ranging roughly 20,000 to 750,000. TCRdb recomputed calls from the 5' RACE reads with MiXCR, one row per CDR3 protein. Here the V and J calls rest on TCRdb's processing, not on the authors' analysis. The sample records 130,000 or so distinct CDR3 sequences, about 4.3% being singletons. Germline lookup yields CDR1 SGHTA and CDR2 FQGNSA. The CDR3 totals 11 residues.

The genes are TRBV7-2 and TRBJ1-6, with 7 positions matching TRBD1. This TCR was sampled from a female donor in good health. The CDR3 DNA follows: TGTGCCAGCAGCCTGACAGGGACACTTTACTTT. Protein product: CASSLTGTLYF.